The 10 T cell receptor beta chains below come from one sample, sequenced in a study of blood T cell repertoires in COVID-19 (dated by TCRdb to 2020 to 2022). The library was produced with the immunoSEQ multiplex PCR assay. Drawn from immuneACCESS, this table holds only the in-frame rearrangements with V and J called that TCRdb kept. Clones are partly lost; checked studies trace under half to an unresolved V gene and leave the rest unexplained. The sample table shows about 290,000 clones, and roughly 91% are seen once. The ten most abundant clones make up about 4.6% of the sample. Sequencing was done on a sample of peripheral blood. The receptors shown here come from a man between 35 and 55 years old with acute or convalescent COVID-19.

This clone was observed once. The chain combines TRBV24-1 with TRBJ1-2; D might be TRBD1 (6 bases). The CDR3 is made up of 15 amino acids. Trimming took 4 bases from V and 4 from J, leaving 15 bases between them. The germline V gene encodes CDR1 KGHDR and CDR2 SFDVKD. The CDR3 sequence: CATSDHQGFSYGYTF. CDR3 DNA sequence: TGTGCCACCAGTGACCACCAGGGGTTCAGCTATGGCTACACCTTC.

V usage is TRBV29-1 and J usage is TRBJ1-6; TRBD1 is a possible D gene (6 bases). Trimming took 0 bases from V and 12 from J, leaving 15 bases between them. The CDR3 spans 14 residues. Germline values: CDR1 SQVTM, CDR2 ANQGSEA. The DNA of the CDR3 is TGCAGCGTTGAAGATCCCCGGGGGGCTATACCCCTCCACTTT. It translates to CSVEDPRGAIPLHF.

The chain has TRBV15 and TRBJ2-7, with D possibly TRBD2 on 6 matching bases. Trimming pared 5 bases from V and 0 bases from J, leaving 17 bases between. CDR1 is LNHNV, CDR2 YYDKDF, per germline (reference sequence). The CDR3 runs to 16 residues. Here the CDR3 reads CATSRLGLPSSYEQYF. CDR3 coding DNA: TGTGCCACCAGCCGACTGGGACTTCCGAGCTCCTACGAGCAGTACTTC.

The chain joins TRBV4-1 to TRBJ1-4, with 7 bases matching TRBD1. The trim removed 5 bases at V and 8 bases at J, leaving 17 bases unmatched. This CDR3 has 17 residues. Germline lookup yields CDR1 MGHRA and CDR2 YSYEKL. In DNA form, the CDR3 reads TGCGCCAGCAGCTCCGGCGCCGTGACAGGGAGAAAGGAAAAACTGTTTTTT. Protein sequence: CASSSGAVTGRKEKLFF.

CDR3 DNA: TGTGCCACCAGCTCAGGGGGGATGAACACTGAAGCTTTCTTT. The encoded protein is CATSSGGMNTEAFF. The rearrangement uses TRBV15 and TRBJ1-1, with 7 bases that match TRBD1. CDR3 length: 14 residues. Trimming at V came to 5 bases and at J to 0 bases, leaving 3 bases not matched to a gene. CDR1 LNHNV and CDR2 YYDKDF come from the germline V gene (reference sequence).

This rearrangement joins TRBV10-3 to TRBJ1-1; 7 bases match TRBD1. In germline, CDR1 is ENHRY, CDR2 SYGVKD. The CDR3 has 14 amino acids. The junction had 4 bases not matched to a gene; V was cut back by 5 bases and J by 1 base. The CDR3 coding sequence is TGTGCCATCAGTCCCCAGGGGGGGAACACTGAAGCTTTCTTT. It specifies CAISPQGGNTEAFF.

The chain has TRBV6-5 and TRBJ1-5, with D perhaps TRBD1 (6 bases). Germline V gives CDR1 MNHEY, CDR2 SVGAGI. The CDR3 sequence is 14 residues long. V lost 6 bases and J lost 0, with 9 bases in between. CDR3: CASSRTVSNQPQHF. The CDR3 nucleotides read TGTGCCAGCAGCCGGACAGTTAGCAATCAGCCCCAGCATTTT.

The chain joins TRBV19 to TRBJ1-1, with 7 nucleotides matching TRBD1. Germline-derived CDR1 and CDR2 are LNHDA and SQIVND (reference sequence). V dropped 10 bases and J dropped 0; count of bases not matched to a gene: 8. CDR3 length: 14 residues. The CDR3 DNA reads TGTGCCACCCTCTCCAGGGGGATGAACACTGAAGCTTTCTTT. Translation gives CATLSRGMNTEAFF.

This clone was detected only a few times. This rearrangement joins TRBV9 to TRBJ1-2; no clear D. Per the germline V gene, CDR1 is SGDLS and CDR2 is YYNGEE. Trimming took 3 bases from V and 6 from J, leaving 6 bases between them. This CDR3 comprises 11 residues. The CDR3 DNA follows: TGTGCCAGCAGCGGAGGTGATGGCTACACCTTC. As protein: CASSGGDGYTF.

The chain combines TRBV3-1 (or the pseudogene TRBV3-2) with TRBJ1-2; TRBD1 might be the D (5 bases). The ends were cut back, 4 bases at V and 8 bases at J, with 23 bases in the middle. Germline V gene lookup returns CDR1 LGHDT and CDR2 YNNKEL (reference sequence). The CDR3 covers 16 residues. The CDR3 sequence: CASSPGTPARVRGYTF. The CDR3 nucleotides read TGTGCCAGCAGCCCGGGGACTCCAGCAAGGGTACGGGGCTACACCTTC.